The next 25 T cell receptor beta chains were all read from a single sample in a study of OX40 agonist ivuxolimab in advanced cancers. Profiled with immunoSEQ multiplex PCR; TCRdb holds only in-frame clones, not every one. The sample contains approximately 58,000 clones, more than 70% of which appear only once. The sample in question was CD4+ or CD8+ T cells sorted from blood, obtained in a trial of the OX40 agonist ivuxolimab. Receptors were obtained from an adult with an advanced solid tumor such as melanoma, head and neck, liver or kidney cancer.

V and J are TRBV6-5 and TRBJ1-2; 11 nucleotides match TRBD1. Per the germline V gene, CDR1 is MNHEY and CDR2 is SVGAGI. J gave up 0 bases and V 1 base, and 1 base lay outside the gene matches. This CDR3 comprises 16 residues. The CDR3 DNA reads as TGTGCCAGCAGTTACTGGACAGGGGGCACTAACTATGGCTACACCTTC. This encodes CASSYWTGGTNYGYTF.

The V and J genes are TRBV5-1 and TRBJ2-2; the match to TRBD2 covers 11 bases. V lost 5 bases, J lost 7 bases, and 10 bases stayed unmatched. The CDR3 has 16 amino acids. The germline V gene encodes CDR1 SGHRS and CDR2 YFSETQ. CDR3 protein: CASRPNSGRAGGELFF. The CDR3 DNA follows: TGCGCCAGCAGGCCAAATAGCGGGAGGGCCGGCGGGGAGCTGTTTTTT.

CDR3 sequence reads: CASSLTRNTGELFF. DNA for the CDR3: TGTGCCAGCAGTTTAACAAGGAACACCGGGGAGCTGTTTTTT. V and J are TRBV2 and TRBJ2-2; D unclear. With 5 bases removed from V and 1 base from J, the gap between germline ends came to 8 bases. Germline V gives CDR1 SNHLY, CDR2 FYNNEI. CDR3 length: 14 residues.

This rearrangement joins TRBV19 to TRBJ2-3; D unclear. The CDR3 contains 16 residues. Trimming left V 2 bases short and J 1 base short, with 13 bases between. CDR1 is LNHDA, CDR2 SQIVND, per germline (reference sequence). The CDR3 nucleotides read TGTGCCAGTAGTATATATGACCCCGGACGCACAGATACGCAGTATTTT. This encodes CASSIYDPGRTDTQYF.

This clone has a handful of counts. The chain carries TRBV7-8 and TRBJ1-5, with D hard to call. V was pared by 1 base and J by 10 bases, with 11 bases between. This CDR3 has 13 residues. CDR1 and CDR2 (germline): SGHVS, FQNEAQ. The CDR3 is CASSLDSATPQHF. The CDR3 DNA sequence: TGTGCCAGCAGCTTAGACAGTGCGACCCCCCAGCATTTT.

The CDR3 region is CASSLSRGTATYEQYF. As DNA, the CDR3 is TGTGCCAGCAGCTTAAGCCGGGGGACAGCAACCTACGAGCAGTACTTC. The rearrangement links TRBV7-2 to TRBJ2-7, with D maybe TRBD1 (7 bases). V was shortened by 2 bases and J by 2 bases, with 16 bases between the two germline ends. Germline assignment: CDR1 SGHTA and CDR2 FQGNSA. The CDR3 covers 16 residues.

The chain joins TRBV5-1 to TRBJ2-1, with D unclear. There are 14 residues in the CDR3. V shed 3 bases and J shed 6 bases, with 13 bases lying between them. The germline CDR1 and CDR2 sequences are SGHRS and YFSETQ. DNA of the CDR3: TGCGCCAGCAGCTACGGGCTAGATGGCAATGAGCAGTTCTTC. Amino acids: CASSYGLDGNEQFF.

This chain uses TRBV7-2 with TRBJ1-5; the D gene is possibly TRBD1 (6 bases). This CDR3 has 14 residues. V lost 5 bases to trimming and J lost 3 bases, with 11 bases between them. Germline CDR1 SGHTA, CDR2 FQGNSA. CDR3: CASSPGTLNQPQHF. CDR3 sequence (DNA): TGTGCCAGCAGCCCCGGGACACTCAATCAGCCCCAGCATTTT.

The chain recombines TRBV6-5 with TRBJ1-2; 7 bases agree with TRBD1. The germline V gene has CDR1 MNHEY and CDR2 SVGAGI. This CDR3 is built from 12 residues. Trimming took 6 bases from V and 4 from J; bases not matched to a gene: 2. The CDR3 reads CASSRQGYGYTF. The CDR3 DNA sequence: TGTGCCAGCAGCCGACAGGGCTATGGCTACACCTTC.

The chain employs TRBV7-9 and TRBJ2-1, with D perhaps TRBD2 (6 bases). V was pared by 10 bases and J by 1 base, with 11 bases between. CDR3 length: 13 amino acids. Germline-derived CDR1 and CDR2 are SEHNR and FQNEAQ (reference sequence). Here the CDR3 DNA reads TGTGCCACCTCGGCGGGGTCCTACAATGAGCAGTTCTTC. It encodes CATSAGSYNEQFF.

The gene calls are TRBV7-2 and TRBJ2-1, with 7 bases matching TRBD2. Germline lookup yields CDR1 SGHTA and CDR2 FQGNSA. The CDR3 spans 15 residues. V lost 0 bases and J lost 8; bases outside the gene matches: 7. The CDR3 DNA sequence: TGTGCCAGCAGCTTAGCGGGAGGGCCGAACTATGAGCAGTTCTTC. It yields the protein CASSLAGGPNYEQFF.

V is TRBV6-1 and J is TRBJ1-1; no clear D. Trimming shortened V by 1 base and J by 5 bases, and 11 bases separated the two germline ends. This CDR3 spans 14 amino acids. Germline lookup yields CDR1 MNHNS and CDR2 SASEGT. The CDR3 here is CASSEEMVWTEAFF. For the CDR3, the DNA is TGTGCCAGCAGTGAAGAGATGGTTTGGACTGAAGCTTTCTTT.

This sequence joins TRBV15 and TRBJ2-7; 8 positions agree with TRBD1. The V and J ends lost 2 bases and 2 bases, in that order; junction bases with no gene match: 5. Germline CDR1 reads LNHNV; CDR2 reads YYDKDF (reference sequence). This CDR3 has 15 amino acids. CDR3 sequence (DNA): TGTGCCACCAGCAGAAGGGGACAGGTTGCCTACGAGCAGTACTTC. Translated, it gives CATSRRGQVAYEQYF.

In this sample, this clone turned up once. DNA for the CDR3: TGCGCCAGCAGCCAAATAGGAGGATACGCTTTCTTT. Translation gives CASSQIGGYAFF. The V call is TRBV4-3, the J call TRBJ1-1; no definite D call. Germline assignment: CDR1 LGHNA and CDR2 YSLEER. Trimming stripped 2 bases from V and 11 bases from J, with 12 bases between. The CDR3 contains 12 residues.

The rearrangement joins TRBV13 to TRBJ2-3; 7 nucleotides agree with TRBD2. Germline trimming cut 6 bases from V and 6 bases from J; bases unmatched to any gene: 18. CDR1 PRHDT and CDR2 FYEKMQ come from the germline V gene (reference sequence). The CDR3 consists of 17 residues. CDR3 coding DNA: TGTGCCAGCAGTGTTTTTCGCGGGAGAGGGGCCGGGGATACGCAGTATTTT. This gives the protein CASSVFRGRGAGDTQYF.

The rearrangement joins TRBV10-2 to TRBJ2-3; tentatively, D is TRBD2 (5 bases). The CDR3 length is 15 residues. Germline V CDR1 and CDR2: WSHSY, SAAADI. The V and J ends lost 0 bases and 1 base respectively, with 8 bases between them. The CDR3 region has the DNA TGCGCCAGCAGTGAGTCTAGGACTCGCACAGATACGCAGTATTTT. Translated, it gives CASSESRTRTDTQYF.

The chain links TRBV10-1 to TRBJ2-2; possibly TRBD2 for D (7 bases). The CDR3 contains 15 residues. V dropped 5 bases and J dropped 5 bases, with 15 bases sitting between them. From germline, CDR1 is WNHNN and CDR2 SYGVQD (reference sequence). The CDR3 loop reads CASSTGGATTGELFF. CDR3 DNA sequence: TGCGCCAGCAGTACTGGGGGGGCTACGACCGGGGAGCTGTTTTTT.

This clone was seen a few times. V usage is TRBV5-1 and J usage is TRBJ2-6; 11 positions match TRBD1. With 4 bases clipped from V and 0 bases from J, the junction kept 6 bases outside the gene matches. CDR1 SGHRS and CDR2 YFSETQ come from the germline V gene. The CDR3 runs to 18 residues. The CDR3 DNA follows: TGCGCCAGCAGCCAGTGGACAGGGGGCAACTCTGGGGCCAACGTCCTGACTTTC. This translates into CASSQWTGGNSGANVLTF.

V gene TRBV7-2 combines with J gene TRBJ2-5; D ambiguous. The CDR3 sequence is 15 residues long. The V end lost 5 bases, the J end lost 5 bases, and 18 bases lay between the germline ends. Germline assignment: CDR1 SGHTA and CDR2 FQGNSA. The CDR3, as DNA: TGTGCCAGCAGCCTCCATAGACCACCAAGGGAGACCCAGTACTTC. Translation: CASSLHRPPRETQYF.

The chain joins TRBV6-5 to TRBJ2-7; no reliable D call. This CDR3 is built from 14 residues. The V end was cut by 5 bases, the J end by 2 bases, with 13 bases between. Per germline, CDR1 MNHEY and CDR2 SVGAGI. The CDR3 nucleotides are TGTGCCAGCAGTGTGCGGCAGGCGGCCTACGAGCAGTACTTC. Translating gives CASSVRQAAYEQYF.

This chain links TRBV19 with TRBJ2-3; tentative D call: TRBD1 (5 bases). Trimming removed 2 bases from V and 4 bases from J, with 10 bases in between. The CDR3 has 14 residues. Germline V gene sequence: CDR1 LNHDA, CDR2 SQIVND (reference sequence). The CDR3 nucleotides read TGTGCCAGTAGTATATCAGGGTCGGCAGATACGCAGTATTTT. It encodes CASSISGSADTQYF.

This chain connects TRBV28 to TRBJ1-2; D may be TRBD1 (5 bases). Germline V CDR1 and CDR2: MDHEN, SYDVKM. The CDR3 extends over 12 amino acids. Trimming stripped 8 bases from V and 0 bases from J, with 7 bases between. Written as DNA, the CDR3 is TGTGCCAGCCAGGGTGCTAACTATGGCTACACCTTC. Protein sequence: CASQGANYGYTF.

The chain has TRBV6-1 and TRBJ2-5, with a possible D match to TRBD1 (6 bases). Between the trimmed V and J ends, which lost 6 bases and 5 bases, there was a span of 16 bases. Germline-derived CDR1 and CDR2 are MNHNS and SASEGT. The CDR3 is made up of 14 amino acids. The CDR3: CASRPGVPRETQYF. CDR3 nucleotides: TGTGCCAGCAGGCCAGGGGTACCCAGGGAGACCCAGTACTTC.

V gene TRBV5-1 combines with J gene TRBJ2-7, with 14 bases fitting TRBD2. V dropped 0 bases and J dropped 6; count of bases not matched to a gene: 2. This CDR3 is built from 15 residues. Germline V lookup: CDR1 SGHRS, CDR2 YFSETQ. CDR3: CASSLGLAGGLEQYF. CDR3 in DNA: TGCGCCAGCAGCTTGGGACTAGCGGGAGGGCTCGAGCAGTACTTC.

Judged by abundance, this clone is medium-sized. Other DNA sequences in this sample translate to the same CDR3. The rearrangement uses TRBV11-3 and TRBJ2-3; the D is unclear. This CDR3 has 12 residues. Germline assignment: CDR1 SGHNT and CDR2 YENEEA. Trimming left V 3 bases short and J 2 bases short, with 3 bases between. The DNA of the CDR3 is TGTGCCAGCAGCTTCCACACAGATACGCAGTATTTT. Its translation: CASSFHTDTQYF.